This paragraph reports one T cell receptor beta chain. Its antigen is still unknown. These data belong to a study of T cells after yellow fever vaccination. Study results and limitations: Post-booster repertoires again held most primary-vaccination clones (about 96% CD4, roughly 88% CD8).

The ends were cut back, 5 bases at V and 0 bases at J, with 8 bases in the middle. This CDR3 is built from 15 residues. Universal primer sites and UMIs were introduced during 5'RACE template-switching synthesis of TCR cDNA. TCRdb redid the calling of the 5' RACE reads with MiXCR, one entry per CDR3 protein. The table lists 300,000 or so distinct CDR3 sequences, 3% to 4.5% of them singletons, with roughly 24% in the top ten. The chain links TRBV12-3 or TRBV12-4 to TRBJ2-6; D is unclear. This receptor was identified in a man between 18 and 29 years old who received the YFV17D yellow fever vaccine. The sequencing used PBMCs, collected 5 days after the yellow fever booster vaccination. The CDR3 spells CASSLTRSGANVLTF. CDR3 in DNA: TGTGCCAGCAGTCTTACTCGCTCTGGGGCCAACGTCCTGACTTTC.